This TCR beta chain was captured in a study of cytomegalovirus exposure and HLA in healthy donors (TCRdb year 2017). About the investigation overall: In an earlier analysis of 450 to 750 of the donors, about 260 Gb of sequence data and 100 million or so unique TCR beta sequences from about 190 million T cells were reported. Roughly 300 gigabases of sequencing data and 75 million to 85 million unique TCR sequences made up an early release that covered several hundred HLA-typed donors. Of the roughly 400 genotyped donors, approximately 82% fell in the genetic ancestry cluster associated with self-reported Caucasian donors. The aim of the study was to test whether cataloging public T cell receptors could identify signatures of past pathogen exposure. The T cell repertoires of around 730 subjects were profiled by immunosequencing and related to cytomegalovirus serostatus. Along with the approximately 650-subject first cohort, a separate validation cohort of over a hundred different subjects was used. The study combined high-throughput TCR immunosequencing, statistical association of individual TCRs with disease status, and machine learning to predict cytomegalovirus infection status. A later analysis re-examined previously published TCR beta repertoires from roughly 720 donors and added high-resolution HLA genotyping to investigate patterns of TCR occurrence. Rather than drawing on any new phenotypic data, the later analysis identified candidate immune exposures from TCR beta sequences and the way those sequences occurred across donors. To decide whether each TCR beta V gene segment behaved as functional or pseudogenic, an earlier analysis of fewer than 750 of the donors relied on high-throughput TCR beta sequencing. Donor age, sex, ethnicity and CMV serostatus were collected together with the repertoire data. In a later genetic analysis, genome-wide SNP genotypes for about 65% of the 666 donors were used, and that subset was treated as a discovery cohort. Every repertoire in the discovery cohort had been generated on one and the same sequencing platform. HLA typing covered class I and class II loci at four-digit resolution. The number of donors typed differed by locus, with roughly 620-630 for A, B, C, DRB1 and DQB1, roughly 520 for DQA1, 600 to 610 for DPA1, and about 450 for DPB1. About five DR-DQ haplotypes were treated as single units for association and clustering because of strong linkage in the cohort. Among under 450 genotyped donors of the cohort, an average of approximately 230,000 unique TCR beta nucleotide sequences were sequenced per donor, roughly a sixth of them non-productive.

Results and caveats for the whole study, not just this receptor: Most TCR sequences were seen in very few donors, while some public TCRs were found in many individuals. According to a later analysis, parvovirus B19, influenza, CMV and Epstein-Barr virus appeared linked to several top co-occurrence clusters. A further reported finding was that TCR beta sequences accurately predicted the HLA-A and HLA-B alleles for most subjects in the first cohort. A later analysis found that HLA-associated TCR beta chains were more clonally expanded and had lower generation probabilities than equally common non-associated chains. It was suggested by the authors that the approach could potentially be generalized to other disease states and immunological phenotypes. An earlier analysis of 587 of the donors showed that most TCR beta V segments appeared in productive rearrangements either about 90% or about 30% of the time, which broadly matched IMGT annotations. The presence/absence analyses assumed that sequencing depth was roughly uniform across donors, and that assumption may not be true. HLA typing was unavailable for some donors at each locus, so association tests used only the typed subset. Because counts were too low, about 15 rarely observed V segments, including chromosome 9 orphons, were left out of the earlier analysis of 500 to 650 of the donors. According to a later analysis, most CMV-associated TCR beta chains appeared to be HLA-restricted, and the HLA associations seemed to be driven largely by CMV exposure. The classifier was reported to diagnose cytomegalovirus status with high specificity and sensitivity in both the original cohort and the validation cohort. Only TCR beta chains were sequenced in this cohort, and the absence of alpha or paired-chain data limited detectable features. For the cohort, immune exposure information was limited to CMV serostatus. Linkage disequilibrium might explain the correlated functional status among segregating V segments, but an unknown experimental factor could not be ruled out. A later analysis found that TCR association rates varied across HLA loci, with DRB1 alleles showing the most associated TCRs and HLA-C alleles the fewest. Assigning TCR associations to individual alleles was difficult when HLA alleles, especially DR and DQ, strongly co-occurred. An association between a missense DCLRE1C variant and V-gene and J-gene trimming of TCR beta chains was found in a later genetic analysis and replicated in an independent cohort. In vitro tests confirmed that a few of the cytomegalovirus-associated TCR beta chains recognize cytomegalovirus antigens. In a later genetic analysis, fewer N-insertions in productive TCRs were reported among donors in an Asian-associated ancestry cluster than the approximately 670-donor mean. At a false discovery rate of 0.05, a later analysis linked some 17,000 TCR beta sequences to specific HLA alleles. In the study, 150 to 200 TCR beta chains were listed as associated with cytomegalovirus. The sequencing pipeline was judged likely to have produced a cluster of highly shared sequence variants as a technical artifact.

The cohort was made up of 666 healthy bone marrow donors. At the time of sampling, every cohort member was nominally healthy, though immune exposures that went unrecorded were likely present. The donor tested CMV seronegative, placing the donor among the 350 to 400 seronegative members of the cohort. Every donor gave a peripheral blood sample, and the peripheral blood mononuclear cells from that sample were used for TCR beta sequencing. Genomic DNA extraction from the blood cell samples was performed with the Qiagen DNeasy Blood Extraction Kit. Comments on this clone: Its target antigen remains unknown. Per-nucleotide qualities are absent, and no much larger clonotype sits a single base away.

The library was prepared using the immunoSEQ multiplex PCR assay. For the multiplex PCR, a mixture combining 60 forward primers for TCR Vbeta segments and 13 reverse primers for TCR Jbeta segments was used. Amplification of the CDR3 region of rearranged TCR beta genes was performed with a multiplex PCR assay on genomic DNA. The amplified TCR beta libraries were sequenced on the Illumina HiSeq System as 87-base-pair reads. The source study handled its data this way. In a later analysis, some 80 million unique TCR beta chains were counted across the roughly 610 repertoires, and approximately 11 million of these chains were shared by at least two donors. To remove PCR and sequencing errors, raw reads were error-corrected and collapsed into unique sequences using a nearest-neighbor algorithm that merged closely related sequences. To assign V, D and J gene segments, CDR3 sequences were aligned to IMGT reference sequences. For a sequence to be retained, a match of at least six nucleotides to both a V gene segment and a J gene segment was required. Rearrangements were called productive when the CDR3 lacked stop codons and stayed in frame with V and J; all others were non-productive. CDR3 was defined by IMGT convention, running from the second conserved V-encoded cysteine to the conserved J-encoded phenylalanine. The earlier analysis of more than 450 of the donors excluded sequences that lacked an unambiguous match to a single V gene segment. An earlier analysis of a few hundred of the donors called V segments functional above 56.7% productive rearrangements and segregating when the between-donor standard deviation exceeded 5%. A statistical classification framework was developed to diagnose cytomegalovirus status using the catalog of TCR beta chain sequences. A later analysis assigned V and J genes by comparing TCR nucleotide sequences with IMGT/GENE-DB human TR gene sequences. In a later analysis, CDR3 sequences and most-parsimonious VDJ recombination scenarios were assigned using the TCRdist pipeline. In a later analysis, every TCR beta chain was defined by the combination of its CDR3 amino acid sequence and its V-gene family, and reads without a unique V-gene family were dropped. A later analysis removed roughly 590 highly shared, low-generation-probability nucleotide sequences to deal with suspected cross-contamination and a sequencing artifact. In a later analysis, a clonal expansion index for each public chain was calculated from normalized within-repertoire ranks of inferred template counts. Generation probabilities in a later analysis came from a VDJ recombination model fitted to out-of-frame rearrangements, and those results were checked against IGoR. Hypergeometric tests were used in a later analysis to score TCR-TCR, TCR-HLA and TCR-CMV co-occurrence, with a repertoire-size bias correction applied to the TCR pairs. To estimate false discovery rates, a later analysis permuted the HLA or CMV assignments 20 times. In a later analysis, co-occurring TCRs were grouped using DBSCAN, and TCRdist sequence similarity was added for clustering within HLA-allele-positive subsets. Repertoires with fewer than 30,000 or more than 120,000 public chains, plus five repertoires with anomalous nucleotide sharing, were excluded from co-occurrence clustering. TCRdb limited this immuneACCESS table to in-frame rearrangements with V and J called. A share of clones is missing; checked studies link under half to unresolved V genes, and the rest is unexplained. V, J and clone size derive from that table, while D and trimming were established from the DNA sequence. The sample records approximately 90,000 clones, 77% of which are singletons. About 5% of the sample is in the top ten clones.

Sequencing input: PBMCs. The TCR was taken from a woman in her thirties or forties in good health and CMV-seronegative.

The sequenced DNA: TGTGCCATCTCCGGGACAGGGGGTGTGAACACTGAAGCTTTCTTT. This yields the protein CAISGTGGVNTEAFF. The chain joins TRBV19 to TRBJ1-1; a stretch of 11 junction bases matches TRBD1. The CDR3 sequence holds 15 residues, the cysteine and phenylalanine included. The entry retains the CDR3 DNA only, 45 bases that are in frame from base 1. V ends up 10 bases short and J 0 bases short, with an unmatched junction base count of 7. The germline V gene (reference sequence) supplies CDR1 LNHDA and CDR2 SQIVND. Where the CDR3 stops, the reference TRBV19 and TRBJ1-1 genes take over; the full variable domain is DGGITQSPKYLFRKEGQNVTLSCEQNLNHDAMYWYRQDPGQGLRLIYYSQIVNDFQKGDIAEGYSVSREKKESFPLTVTSAQKNPTAFYLCAISGTGGVNTEAFFGQGTRLTVV.